The 19 T cell receptor beta chains presented below share a single source sample, sequenced in a study of CD8 T cells in ankylosing spondylitis. Each CDR3 protein gets one entry after TCRdb re-called the 5' RACE reads with MiXCR. The sample gives roughly 68,000 distinct CDR3 sequences, 6% to 8% of which show up once; about 5% is in the top ten. The sample taken for sequencing was synovial fluid, either unsorted or a sorted T cell fraction (not recorded which). These receptors were taken from a male donor with ankylosing spondylitis.

This clonotype was seen at least ten times. The CDR3 reads CASRASGRKEETQYF. CDR3 sequence (DNA): TGTGCCAGCAGGGCTAGCGGGAGGAAAGAAGAGACCCAGTACTTC. The chain has TRBV2 and TRBJ2-5; 11 nucleotides align to TRBD2. V lost 6 bases to trimming and J lost 3 bases; unmatched junction nucleotides: 6. The CDR3 has 15 residues. Germline lookup yields CDR1 SNHLY and CDR2 FYNNEI.

This clonotype was seen many times. The genes are TRBV28 and TRBJ1-6; D possibly corresponds to TRBD1 (5 bases). The CDR3 runs to 16 residues. Trimming took off 5 bases at V and 0 bases at J, with 11 bases between the two ends. Germline CDR1 reads MDHEN; CDR2 reads SYDVKM. The CDR3 DNA reads as TGTGCCAGCAGTCCCGCCGACAGCTCCTATAATTCACCCCTCCACTTT. The encoded protein is CASSPADSSYNSPLHF.

This clonotype was counted only a few times. The chain recombines TRBV28 with TRBJ2-1, with 9 bases identical to TRBD1. The J segment lost 5 bases and the V segment lost 4 bases, leaving 3 bases of the junction unmatched. Germline V CDR1 and CDR2: MDHEN, SYDVKM. CDR3 length equals 14 residues. CDR3 bases: TGTGCCAGCAGTTGGGACAGGGTTGACAATGAGCAGTTCTTC. Residues: CASSWDRVDNEQFF.

This clonotype showed up just a few times. The V and J genes are TRBV6-1 and TRBJ2-5; the D is unclear. The CDR3 totals 14 residues. Germline-derived CDR1 and CDR2 are MNHNS and SASEGT. The V gene lost 6 bases and the J gene lost 5 bases, with 16 bases spanning the gap. CDR3 DNA: TGTGCCAGCAGGCCCGCTCGTAGCTGGGAGACCCAGTACTTC. Translating it yields CASRPARSWETQYF.

This clonotype was picked up a small number of times. The gene calls are TRBV5-4 and TRBJ2-1, with TRBD1 matching 7 bases. The CDR3 contains 14 residues. The V gene's germline CDR1 is SGHNT and CDR2 YYREEE (reference sequence). The J segment lost 15 bases and the V segment lost 4 bases, leaving 16 bases of the junction unmatched. CDR3 sequence reads: CASSENRQGQVPFF. The CDR3, as DNA: TGTGCCAGCAGCGAGAACCGACAGGGTCAAGTCCCGTTCTTC.

The sample holds many counts of this clonotype. CDR3 sequence: CASRPHRGVGVNPEAFF. CDR3 sequence (DNA): TGTGCCAGCAGGCCCCACAGGGGCGTAGGGGTTAACCCTGAAGCTTTCTTT. The V and J genes are TRBV28 and TRBJ1-1, with TRBD1 matching 7 bases. Germline V gives CDR1 MDHEN, CDR2 SYDVKM. Germline trimming cut 6 bases from V and 6 bases from J; bases unmatched to any gene: 19. The CDR3 contains 17 residues.

Many counts were recorded for this clonotype. This chain joins TRBV9 and TRBJ2-5; TRBD1 or TRBD2 may be the D gene (6 bases each). Germline V lookup: CDR1 SGDLS, CDR2 YYNGEE. This CDR3 region has 15 residues. The V gene lost 0 bases and the J gene lost 6 bases, with 15 bases spanning the gap. The CDR3 is CASSVDRGDGKTQYF. CDR3 bases: TGTGCCAGCAGCGTAGATAGGGGGGATGGAAAGACCCAGTACTTC.

This clonotype came up a few times. This rearrangement joins TRBV11-3 to TRBJ2-1; perhaps TRBD1 as D (6 bases). The CDR3 runs 11 residues. The ends were cut back, 5 bases at V and 9 bases at J, with 8 bases in the middle. Germline lookup yields CDR1 SGHNT and CDR2 YENEEA. The CDR3 reads CASSKTGEQFF. The DNA for the CDR3 is TGTGCCAGCAGCAAGACAGGTGAGCAGTTCTTC. Based on the CDR3 plus reference TRBV11-3 and TRBJ2-1, the full variable domain is EAGVVQSPRYKIIEKKQPVAFWCNPISGHNTLYWYLQNLGQGPELLIRYENEEAVDDSQLPKDRFSAERLKGVDSTLKIQPAELGDSAVYLCASSKTGEQFFGPGTRLTVL.

There are many counts of this clonotype. The chain couples TRBV27 to TRBJ2-6; the D is unclear. Trimming stripped 10 bases from V and 2 bases from J, with 15 bases between. The germline V gene encodes CDR1 MNHEY and CDR2 SMNVEV (reference sequence). This CDR3 is built from 15 residues. The DNA of the CDR3 is TGTGCCACCCGGGTGTCCGCGGCTGGGGCCAACGTCCTGACTTTC. This translates into CATRVSAAGANVLTF.

The rearrangement uses TRBV20-1 and TRBJ2-5; a weak D match, TRBD2 (6 bases). Germline assignment: CDR1 DFQATT and CDR2 SNEGSKA (reference sequence). V lost 6 bases and J lost 5, with 16 bases in between. This CDR3 spans 13 amino acids. CDR3 coding DNA: TGCAGTGCCCTGTCCGGCGGGGAGGAGACCCAGTACTTC. Its translation: CSALSGGEETQYF.

At least ten counts were recorded for this clonotype. CDR3 sequence: CASQDSREETYEQYF. In nucleotides, the CDR3 is TGTGCCAGCCAGGATTCCCGGGAAGAGACCTACGAGCAGTACTTC. The chain employs TRBV18 and TRBJ2-7, with D perhaps TRBD2 (5 bases). Germline CDR1 and CDR2: KGHSH and LQKENI. V was clipped by 8 bases and J by 2 bases, with 19 bases between them. This CDR3 is 15 amino acids long.

The rearrangement links TRBV19 to TRBJ1-1; 7 nucleotides agree with TRBD1. Germline CDR1 is LNHDA and CDR2 is SQIVND (reference sequence). There are 14 residues in the CDR3. The V and J ends lost 5 bases and 1 base, in that order; junction bases with no gene match: 4. CDR3 bases: TGTGCCAGTAGTCGACAGGGCCCGAACACTGAAGCTTTCTTT. As protein: CASSRQGPNTEAFF.

The chain couples TRBV7-9 to TRBJ2-2; tentatively, D is TRBD2 (6 bases). Trimming took off 2 bases at V and 3 bases at J, with 10 bases between the two ends. Germline V lookup: CDR1 SEHNR, CDR2 FQNEAQ (reference sequence). The CDR3 runs to 15 residues. CDR3 sequence reads: CASSLSGVYTGELFF. Written as DNA, the CDR3 is TGTGCCAGCAGCTTATCGGGAGTTTACACCGGGGAGCTGTTTTTT.

This clonotype was detected many times. The V call is TRBV20-1, the J call TRBJ2-4; 7 nucleotides agree with TRBD1. This CDR3 has 15 residues. The junction had 7 bases not matched to a gene; V was cut back by 0 bases and J by 5 bases. Germline V gives CDR1 DFQATT, CDR2 SNEGSKA (reference sequence). Here the CDR3 reads CSARDPTGSQNIQYF. As DNA, the CDR3 is TGCAGTGCTAGAGACCCGACAGGGTCGCAAAACATTCAGTACTTC.

A single count supports this clonotype. A read error may be the cause here, since a much bigger clone is one base away. The chain combines TRBV5-6 with TRBJ2-2; no definite D call. The CDR3 has 17 amino acids. The germline V gene has CDR1 SGHDT and CDR2 YYEEEE. The V gene lost 0 bases and the J gene lost 7 bases, with 19 bases spanning the gap. In nucleotides, the CDR3 is TGTGCCAGCAGCTTGGCCGGGCTAACAAGGGAAAACGGGGAGCTGTTTTTT. The encoded protein is CASSLAGLTRENGELFF.

V usage is TRBV7-2 and J usage is TRBJ2-2, with D unresolved. V gave up 5 bases and J gave up 4 bases, with 11 bases separating them. Germline V CDR1 and CDR2: SGHTA, FQGNSA. CDR3 length equals 14 residues. In nucleotides, the CDR3 is TGTGCCAGCAGCGCTGGTTCCGTCACCGGGGAGCTGTTTTTT. This gives the protein CASSAGSVTGELFF.

This clonotype showed up many times. This chain links TRBV29-1 with TRBJ2-1; the D is unclear. Germline CDR1 reads SQVTM; CDR2 reads ANQGSEA. The CDR3 has 13 residues. Between the trimmed V and J ends, which lost 3 bases and 7 bases, there was a span of 13 bases. CDR3 nucleotide sequence: TGCAGCGTTGAGGCTAGAACAAGGAATGAGCAGTTCTTC. This sequence encodes CSVEARTRNEQFF.

The chain joins TRBV5-1 to TRBJ1-4; a possible D gene is TRBD1 (6 bases). Germline V gives CDR1 SGHRS, CDR2 YFSETQ. The CDR3 totals 16 residues. V dropped 2 bases and J dropped 0 bases, with 11 bases sitting between them. The CDR3 DNA is TGCGCCAGCAGCTTTCAGGGGACTACAACTAATGAAAAACTGTTTTTT. Amino acids: CASSFQGTTTNEKLFF.

This clonotype was detected ten times or more. This chain joins TRBV6-5 and TRBJ2-5; TRBD2 is a possible D gene (5 bases). The CDR3 extends over 13 amino acids. V shed 8 bases and J shed 3 bases, with 13 bases lying between them. The germline gives CDR1 MNHEY, CDR2 SVGAGI. Here the CDR3 reads CASVRGSEETQYF. The CDR3, as DNA: TGTGCCAGCGTTCGAGGGAGTGAAGAGACCCAGTACTTC.